These 14 T cell receptor beta chains share one sample of origin, sequenced in a study of blood T cell repertoires in COVID-19. This table comes from immunoSEQ multiplex PCR, and its TCRdb copy is limited to in-frame clones, with some not included. The sample records under 80,000 clones, about 77% being singletons. The sample taken for sequencing was peripheral blood. These receptors all come from a man aged 80 or over with active or convalescent COVID-19.

This clone was recorded a few times. CDR3 sequence reads: CASSSQGDTGELFF. CDR3 in DNA: TGCGCCAGCAGCTCACAAGGGGACACCGGGGAGCTGTTTTTT. V usage is TRBV5-1 and J usage is TRBJ2-2; D is possibly TRBD1 (5 bases). Germline V gene lookup returns CDR1 SGHRS and CDR2 YFSETQ. The CDR3 has 14 amino acids. The ends were cut back, 3 bases at V and 3 bases at J, with 9 bases in the middle.

This rearrangement joins TRBV2 to TRBJ2-6, with 9 bases fitting TRBD1. J gave up 2 bases and V 5 bases, and 7 bases lay outside the gene matches. The CDR3 extends over 17 amino acids. Germline CDR1 reads SNHLY; CDR2 reads FYNNEI. This CDR3 is CASSTHRDRAGANVLTF. In DNA, the CDR3 is TGTGCCAGCAGTACACACCGGGACAGGGCTGGGGCCAACGTCCTGACTTTC. Variable domain in full (rest from reference TRBV2 and TRBJ2-6): EPEVTQTPSHQVTQMGQEVILRCVPISNHLYFYWYRQILGQKVEFLVSFYNNEISEKSEIFDDQFSVERPDGSNFTLKIRSTKLEDSAMYFCASSTHRDRAGANVLTFGAGSRLTVL.

The chain carries TRBV18 and TRBJ2-4, with 7 bases matching TRBD2. The junction had 6 bases not matched to a gene; V was cut back by 0 bases and J by 1 base. The CDR3 contains 17 residues. Germline assignment: CDR1 KGHSH and CDR2 LQKENI. As DNA, the CDR3 is TGTGCCAGCTCACCACCGAGCGGGGTGGGGGCCAAAAACATTCAGTACTTC. It yields the protein CASSPPSGVGAKNIQYF.

The genes are TRBV6-2 or TRBV6-3 and TRBJ1-2; D is undetermined. The V end was cut by 4 bases, the J end by 4 bases, with 7 bases between. Germline loops: CDR1 MNHEY, CDR2 SVGEGT. This CDR3 is 12 amino acids long. CDR3 sequence reads: CASSSRPYGYTF. CDR3 sequence (DNA): TGTGCCAGCAGTTCCAGGCCCTATGGCTACACCTTC.

The chain carries TRBV6-5 and TRBJ1-2; 9 positions agree with TRBD1. CDR3 length equals 14 residues. V was clipped by 6 bases and J by 2 bases; unmatched bases: 4. Germline assignment: CDR1 MNHEY and CDR2 SVGAGI. The CDR3 nucleotides are TGTGCCAGCAGCCAGGGACAGGGAAACTATGGCTACACCTTC. Translated, it gives CASSQGQGNYGYTF.

The chain joins TRBV19 to TRBJ1-5; TRBD1 aligns across 8 bases. This CDR3 comprises 15 residues. Per germline, CDR1 LNHDA and CDR2 SQIVND (reference sequence). The V segment lost 6 bases and the J segment 4 bases; nucleotides outside the gene matches: 8. The CDR3: CASRPRQGPNQPQHF. For the CDR3, the DNA is TGTGCCAGTAGACCCCGACAGGGGCCAAATCAGCCCCAGCATTTT.

The V call is TRBV3-1 (or the pseudogene TRBV3-2), the J call TRBJ2-7; D unclear. CDR3 length equals 13 residues. Germline V gene lookup returns CDR1 LGHDT and CDR2 YNNKEL (reference sequence). V lost 3 bases and J 0 bases, leaving 6 bases between the germline ends. The CDR3: CASSHLSSYEQYF. In nucleotides, the CDR3 is TGTGCCAGCAGCCATCTCAGCTCCTACGAGCAGTACTTC.

The gene calls are TRBV9 and TRBJ1-4, with D perhaps TRBD1 (6 bases). Between the trimmed V and J ends, which lost 4 bases and 3 bases, there was a span of 16 bases. CDR1 and CDR2 (germline): SGDLS, YYNGEE. This CDR3 is built from 16 residues. This chain's CDR3 is CASSPRGGRANEKLFF. Here the CDR3 DNA reads TGTGCCAGCAGCCCCCGGGGGGGGCGGGCTAATGAAAAACTGTTTTTT.

The rearrangement uses TRBV5-1 and TRBJ1-1; D possibly corresponds to TRBD1 (6 bases). CDR1 is SGHRS and CDR2 is YFSETQ in the germline V gene. The CDR3 is 16 residues long. V lost 4 bases and J lost 4, with 20 bases in between. The CDR3 DNA sequence: TGCGCCAGCAGCAGCTTGGAGAATTTAGGGGGCACTGAAGCTTTCTTT. This sequence encodes CASSSLENLGGTEAFF.

The CDR3 sequence: CASRNKGVNIQYF. CDR3 DNA: TGTGCCAGTCGCAATAAGGGGGTAAACATTCAGTACTTC. The chain carries TRBV19 and TRBJ2-4; possibly TRBD1 for D (6 bases). The CDR3 is 13 residues long. The V gene lost 8 bases and the J gene lost 6 bases, with 14 bases spanning the gap. CDR1 and CDR2 (germline): LNHDA, SQIVND (reference sequence).

V is TRBV28 and J is TRBJ1-2; D uncertain. CDR3 length equals 12 residues. Trimming took 1 base from V and 3 from J, leaving 3 bases between them. Germline assignment: CDR1 MDHEN and CDR2 SYDVKM. CDR3 DNA: TGTGCCAGCAGTTTATTATACTATGGCTACACCTTC. Translation: CASSLLYYGYTF.

The V and J genes are TRBV19 and TRBJ2-5, with TRBD2 identical over 7 bases. CDR1 and CDR2 (germline): LNHDA, SQIVND (reference sequence). The CDR3 totals 14 residues. The junction had 5 bases not matched to a gene; V was cut back by 2 bases and J by 5 bases. CDR3: CASSINGGRETQYF. DNA for the CDR3: TGTGCCAGTAGTATAAACGGGGGGAGGGAGACCCAGTACTTC.

The chain couples TRBV6-5 to TRBJ2-7; 7 bases line up with TRBD1. The CDR3 totals 14 residues. After removal of 2 bases from V and 4 bases from J, the junction contained 5 bases not matched to a gene. Germline CDR1 is MNHEY and CDR2 is SVGAGI. The CDR3 nucleotides are TGTGCCAGCAGTTACGACGACAGGGATTACGAGCAGTACTTC. Translation gives CASSYDDRDYEQYF.

J is TRBJ2-7 and V is TRBV30; the D gene is possibly TRBD1 (6 bases). The germline gives CDR1 GTSNPN, CDR2 SVGIG (reference sequence). The CDR3 extends over 13 amino acids. Between the trimmed V and J ends, which lost 2 bases and 2 bases, there was a span of 10 bases. In nucleotides, the CDR3 is TGTGCCTGGAGTCTCAGGGACACCTACGAGCAGTACTTC. Its translation is CAWSLRDTYEQYF.